A single TCR beta chain is shown here with its context. Its antigen remains unidentified. Nothing much larger sits one base from this clone, and base qualities are not available. The sample belongs to a study of blood T cell repertoires in COVID-19 (dated by TCRdb to about 2020). Concerning the study at large: Collaborator samples came from the United States, Italy and Spain and covered acute and convalescent phases of COVID-19. The material from the prospective study consisted of cDNA or gDNA derived from T cells, B-cell-depleted T cells, or PBMCs. The dataset comprised deeply sampled blood TCRbeta repertoires from subjects exposed to, actively infected with, or recovered from COVID-19. The repertoires were made available in a free public database intended to serve as a resource for research on the immune response to SARS-CoV-2. Samples were obtained from the ongoing ImmuneRACE study (first 160 participants) and from 1,000 to 1,500 subjects provided by 6 global collaborators. Nearly every sample came with metadata listing a de-identified subject ID, COVID-19 status, age in years and sex. Where available, HLA class I and class II types were taken from metadata supplied by the sample provider and were not determined by assay-based typing. Study-wide findings and limitations: The amount of clinical and demographic metadata varied by source and participant and was provided uncurated.

Enrolling through a virtual design, the prospective study's participants ranged in age from roughly 18 to 100 years and lived across 24 United States geographic areas. In the prospective study, participants were assigned to cohorts based on the clinical history participants reported in a screening survey and a study questionnaire. For ImmuneRACE Cohort 3, a participant was defined as recovered based on two consecutive negative NP/OP PCR tests, clearance by a healthcare professional, or resolution of symptoms. Mobile phlebotomists in the prospective study collected whole blood, serum and a nasopharyngeal or oropharyngeal swab from every participant. Over a roughly 2-month period, participants in the prospective study had the option of providing additional blood draws and questionnaires. Before DNA extraction, prospective study blood samples were shipped either frozen or at room temperature. V lost 4 bases and J lost 11 bases; the stretch between them is 18 bases long. CDR1 and CDR2 were assigned from the germline V gene (reference sequence) as LGHDT and YNNKEL. From cysteine to phenylalanine, the CDR3 is 15 amino acids long. Only the CDR3 region is kept as DNA, spanning 45 bases read in frame from base 1.

The immunoSEQ Assay, a bias-controlled multiplex PCR, was used to amplify TCRbeta CDR3 regions from genomic DNA. Processing in the source paper ran as follows. The number of nucleated cells in each sample was estimated by amplification of reference gene primers within the assay. Sequence reads were collapsed and filtered to measure the absolute abundance of every unique TCRbeta CDR3 rearrangement. Productive Simpson clonality was computed per sample as the square root of Simpson's diversity index over productive rearrangements. This immuneACCESS table, as held by TCRdb, lists in-frame sequences with V and J called but not all clones. Of the missing ones, under half trace to an unresolved V gene in checked studies; the others have no known cause. V, J and clone size reflect that table, while D and trimming were determined from the DNA. For this sample there are 300,000 to 400,000 clones; roughly 90% appear just once. The top ten clones comprise around 2.5% of the sample.

The source is a man aged 55 to 70 who had recovered from COVID-19. The chain is assembled from TRBV3-1 (or the pseudogene TRBV3-2) and TRBJ1-6; the D gene is possibly TRBD1, with 6 bases matching. The specimen sequenced was PBMCs or T cells enriched from blood (not recorded which). The CDR3 has the sequence CASSPSGERRTPLHF. The bases read TGTGCCAGCAGCCCTTCAGGGGAGAGGAGGACACCCCTCCACTTT.